This TCR beta chain was recorded in a study of control samples from healthy donors and cancer patients. A single count supports this clone. Germline CDR1 MRHNA, CDR2 SNTAGT. V lost 7 bases and J lost 2, with 9 bases in between. The CDR3 totals 13 residues. Measured with immunoSEQ multiplex PCR; TCRdb has only the in-frame clones, and not every one. Among 150,000 to 200,000 clones listed, around nine tenths were seen once. The origin of this receptor is a man aged 25-40 years in good health. The material sequenced was blood. The chain combines TRBV6-4 with TRBJ1-5, with D unresolved. The CDR3: CASIQPGNQPQHF. DNA of the CDR3: TGTGCCAGCATCCAGCCAGGCAATCAGCCCCAGCATTTT.